This T cell receptor (beta chain) was observed in a study of cytomegalovirus exposure and HLA in healthy donors. Per the germline V gene, CDR1 is SGHTA and CDR2 is FQGNSA. The CDR3 consists of 17 residues. J gave up 8 bases and V 0 bases, and 11 bases lay outside the gene matches. The PCR was carried out with 60 Vbeta primers and 13 Jbeta primers. Method: immunoSEQ multiplex PCR; TCRdb's copy keeps in-frame clones and lacks some. The data contain around 190,000 clones, roughly 80% of them seen just once; the ten biggest clones take up roughly 2.7%. The chain employs TRBV7-2 and TRBJ2-1, with 9 bases aligning to TRBD1. Specimen: PBMCs. The clonotype was recovered from a female donor in good health and CMV-seronegative. This CDR3 is CASSLASGTGSWDEQFF. The CDR3 nucleotides read TGTGCCAGCAGCTTAGCGTCCGGGACAGGGAGTTGGGATGAGCAGTTCTTC. Full variable domain (rest looked up from reference TRBV7-2 and TRBJ2-1): GAGVSQSPSNKVTEKGKDVELRCDPISGHTALYWYRQSLGQGLEFLIYFQGNSAPDKSGLPSDRFSAERTGGSVSTLTIQRTQQEDSAVYLCASSLASGTGSWDEQFFGPGTRLTVL.